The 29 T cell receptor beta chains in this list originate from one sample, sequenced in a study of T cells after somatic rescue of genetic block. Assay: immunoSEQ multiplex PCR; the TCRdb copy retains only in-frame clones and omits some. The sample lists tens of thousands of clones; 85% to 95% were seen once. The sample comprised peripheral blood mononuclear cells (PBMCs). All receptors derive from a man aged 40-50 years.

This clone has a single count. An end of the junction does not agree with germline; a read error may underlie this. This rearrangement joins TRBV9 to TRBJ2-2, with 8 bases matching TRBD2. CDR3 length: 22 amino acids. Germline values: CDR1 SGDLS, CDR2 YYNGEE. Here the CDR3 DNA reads TGTGCCGGCAGCCCCTCCGGGGGGTTAGGGAGCGGGAGATTTATGGGCACCGGGGAGCTGTTTTTT. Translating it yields CAGSPSGGLGSGRFMGTGELFF.

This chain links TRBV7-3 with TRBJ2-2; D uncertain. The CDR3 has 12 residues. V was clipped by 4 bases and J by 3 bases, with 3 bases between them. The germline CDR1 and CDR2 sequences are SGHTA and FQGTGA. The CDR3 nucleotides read TGTGCCAGCAGCTCTGACACCGGGGAGCTGTTTTTT. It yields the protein CASSSDTGELFF.

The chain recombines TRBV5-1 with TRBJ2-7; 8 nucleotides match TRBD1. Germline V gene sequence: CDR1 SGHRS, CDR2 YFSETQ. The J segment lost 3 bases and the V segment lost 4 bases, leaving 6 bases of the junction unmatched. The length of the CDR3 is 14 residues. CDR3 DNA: TGCGCCAGCAGCCCAGGGGGCAAGGTCTACGAGCAGTACTTC. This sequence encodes CASSPGGKVYEQYF.

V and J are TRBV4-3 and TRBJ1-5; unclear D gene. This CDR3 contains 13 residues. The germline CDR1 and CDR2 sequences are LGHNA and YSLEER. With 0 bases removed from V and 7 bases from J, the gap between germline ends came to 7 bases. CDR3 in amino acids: CASSQDRQQPQHF. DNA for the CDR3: TGCGCCAGCAGCCAAGATCGTCAACAGCCCCAGCATTTT.

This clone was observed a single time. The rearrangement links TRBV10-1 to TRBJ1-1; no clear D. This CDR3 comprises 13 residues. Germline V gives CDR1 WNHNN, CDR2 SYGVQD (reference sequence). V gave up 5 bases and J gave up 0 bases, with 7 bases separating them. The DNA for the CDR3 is TGCGCCAGCAGTACCCAGATGAACACTGAAGCTTTCTTT. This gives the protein CASSTQMNTEAFF.

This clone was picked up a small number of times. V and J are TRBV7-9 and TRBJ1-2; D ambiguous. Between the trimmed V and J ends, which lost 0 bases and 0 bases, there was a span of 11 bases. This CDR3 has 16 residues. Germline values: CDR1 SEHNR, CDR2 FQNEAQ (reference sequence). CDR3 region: CASSLASQLPNYGYTF. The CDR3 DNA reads TGTGCCAGCAGCTTAGCGAGTCAGTTACCTAACTATGGCTACACCTTC.

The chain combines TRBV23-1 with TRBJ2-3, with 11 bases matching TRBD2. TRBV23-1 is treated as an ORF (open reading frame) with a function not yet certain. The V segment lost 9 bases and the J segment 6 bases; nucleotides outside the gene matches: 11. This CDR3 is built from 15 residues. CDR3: CARVRLAGPPDTQYF. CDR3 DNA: TGCGCCAGGGTGAGACTAGCGGGGCCCCCGGATACGCAGTATTTT.

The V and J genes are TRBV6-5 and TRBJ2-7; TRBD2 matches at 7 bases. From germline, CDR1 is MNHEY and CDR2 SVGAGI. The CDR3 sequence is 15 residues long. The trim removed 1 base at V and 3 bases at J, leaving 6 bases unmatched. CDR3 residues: CASSYLSSGNYEQYF. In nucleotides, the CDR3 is TGTGCCAGCAGTTACTTGTCCAGCGGGAACTACGAGCAGTACTTC.

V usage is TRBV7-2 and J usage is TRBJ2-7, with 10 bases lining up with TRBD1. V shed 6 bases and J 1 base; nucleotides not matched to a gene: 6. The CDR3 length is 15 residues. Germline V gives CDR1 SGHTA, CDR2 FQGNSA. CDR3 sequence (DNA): TGTGCCAGCAGACTTGGGGGACAGGGGTCCTACGAGCAGTACTTC. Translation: CASRLGGQGSYEQYF.

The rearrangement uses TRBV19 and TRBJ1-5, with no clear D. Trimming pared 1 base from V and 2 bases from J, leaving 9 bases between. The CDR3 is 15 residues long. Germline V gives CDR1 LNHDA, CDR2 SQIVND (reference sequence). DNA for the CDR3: TGTGCCAGTAGTATAGCCGGGCTGGGCAATCAGCCCCAGCATTTT. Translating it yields CASSIAGLGNQPQHF.

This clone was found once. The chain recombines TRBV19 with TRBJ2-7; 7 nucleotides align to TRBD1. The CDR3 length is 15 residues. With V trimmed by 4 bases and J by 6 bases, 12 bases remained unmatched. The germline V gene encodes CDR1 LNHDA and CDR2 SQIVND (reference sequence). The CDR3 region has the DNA TGTGCCAGTAGTAGTATAGGACGACAGGGATTCGAGCAGTACTTC. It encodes CASSSIGRQGFEQYF.

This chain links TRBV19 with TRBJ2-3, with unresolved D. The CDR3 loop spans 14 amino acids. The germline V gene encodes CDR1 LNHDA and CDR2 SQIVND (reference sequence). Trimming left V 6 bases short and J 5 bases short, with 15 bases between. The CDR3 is CASRDGTTGDTQYF. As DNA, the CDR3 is TGTGCCAGTAGGGATGGTACTACGGGAGATACGCAGTATTTT.

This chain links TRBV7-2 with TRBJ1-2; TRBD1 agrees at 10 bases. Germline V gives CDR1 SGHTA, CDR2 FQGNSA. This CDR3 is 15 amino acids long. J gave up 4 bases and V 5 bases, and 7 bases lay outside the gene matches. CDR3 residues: CASSRLRDRGYGYTF. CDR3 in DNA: TGTGCCAGCAGCAGACTTAGGGACAGGGGCTATGGCTACACCTTC.

The CDR3 spells CASSLSPRDAPRTGELFF. The CDR3 coding sequence is TGCGCCAGCAGCCTTAGCCCCCGGGACGCACCCCGAACCGGGGAGCTGTTTTTT. The rearrangement joins TRBV4-1 to TRBJ2-2; possibly TRBD1 or TRBD2 for D (5 bases each). The germline V and J ends were trimmed by 4 bases and 5 bases, with 23 bases remaining between them. Germline V gene data show CDR1 as MGHRA and CDR2 as YSYEKL. The CDR3 extends over 18 amino acids.

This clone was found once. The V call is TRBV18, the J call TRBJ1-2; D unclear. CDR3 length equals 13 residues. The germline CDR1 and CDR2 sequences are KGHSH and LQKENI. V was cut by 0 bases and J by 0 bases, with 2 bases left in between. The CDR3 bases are TGTGCCAGCTCACCACCAACTAACTATGGCTACACCTTC. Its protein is CASSPPTNYGYTF.

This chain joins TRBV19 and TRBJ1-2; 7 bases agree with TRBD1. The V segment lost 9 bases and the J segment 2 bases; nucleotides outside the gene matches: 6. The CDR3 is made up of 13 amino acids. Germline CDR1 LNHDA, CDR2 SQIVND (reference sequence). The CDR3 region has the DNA TGTGCCAGCCAATCGACAGGGAACTATGGCTACACCTTC. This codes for CASQSTGNYGYTF.

CDR3 coding DNA: TGTGCCAGCAGCCAAGCCCTTATCGCCACAGATACGCAGTATTTT. Translating gives CASSQALIATDTQYF. This chain joins TRBV14 and TRBJ2-3; D gene unclear. Germline CDR1 reads SGHDN; CDR2 reads FVKESK. Trimming removed 1 base at V and 2 bases at J, with 10 bases between. CDR3 size: 15 residues.

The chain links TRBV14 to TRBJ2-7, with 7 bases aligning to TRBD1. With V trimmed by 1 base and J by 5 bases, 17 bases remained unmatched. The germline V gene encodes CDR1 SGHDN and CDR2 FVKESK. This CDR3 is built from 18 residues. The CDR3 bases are TGTGCCAGCAGCCAAGCTTGGGGTCTCAGACAGGGTAGGAACGAGCAGTACTTC. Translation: CASSQAWGLRQGRNEQYF. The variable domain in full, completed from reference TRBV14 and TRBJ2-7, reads EAGVTQFPSHSVIEKGQTVTLRCDPISGHDNLYWYRRVMGKEIKFLLHFVKESKQDESGMPNNRFLAERTGGTYSTLKVQPAELEDSGVYFCASSQAWGLRQGRNEQYFGPGTRLTVT.

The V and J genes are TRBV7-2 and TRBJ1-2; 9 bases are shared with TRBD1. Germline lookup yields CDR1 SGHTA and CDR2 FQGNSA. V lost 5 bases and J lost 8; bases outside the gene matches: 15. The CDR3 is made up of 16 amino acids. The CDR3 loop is CASSPRGGTGFSGYTF. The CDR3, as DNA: TGTGCCAGCAGCCCCCGCGGGGGGACAGGGTTTAGCGGCTACACCTTC.

The CDR3 bases are TGCGCCAGCAGCCAAGAAGGGAGGCCCAACGAGCAGTACTTC. Residues: CASSQEGRPNEQYF. V gene TRBV4-3 combines with J gene TRBJ2-7; weak D call: TRBD2 (6 bases). Germline CDR1 is LGHNA and CDR2 is YSLEER. CDR3 length equals 14 residues. Trimming left V 0 bases short and J 5 bases short, with 11 bases between.

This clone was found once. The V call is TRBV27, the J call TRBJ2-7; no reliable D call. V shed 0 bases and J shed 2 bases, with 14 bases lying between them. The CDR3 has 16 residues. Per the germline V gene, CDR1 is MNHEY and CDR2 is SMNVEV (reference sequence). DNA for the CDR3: TGTGCCAGCAGTTTATCGATAGAGACACAAACCTACGAGCAGTACTTC. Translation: CASSLSIETQTYEQYF.

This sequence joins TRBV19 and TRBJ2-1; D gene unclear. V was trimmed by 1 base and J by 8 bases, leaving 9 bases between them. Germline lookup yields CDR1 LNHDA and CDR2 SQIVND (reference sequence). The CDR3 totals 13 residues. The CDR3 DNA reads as TGTGCCAGTAGTATAGCCGCTTCCGATGAGCAGTTCTTC. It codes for CASSIAASDEQFF.

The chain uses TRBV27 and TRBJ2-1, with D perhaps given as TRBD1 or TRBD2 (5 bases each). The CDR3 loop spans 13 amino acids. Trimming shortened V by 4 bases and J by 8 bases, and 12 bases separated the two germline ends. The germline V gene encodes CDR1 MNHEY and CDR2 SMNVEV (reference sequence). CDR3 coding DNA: TGTGCCAGCAGTTGGGACCTCACGGATGAGCAGTTCTTC. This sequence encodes CASSWDLTDEQFF.

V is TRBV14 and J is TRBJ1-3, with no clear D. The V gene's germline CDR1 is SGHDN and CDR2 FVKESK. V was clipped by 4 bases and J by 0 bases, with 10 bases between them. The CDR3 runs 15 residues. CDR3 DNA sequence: TGTGCCAGCAGCCGCGACATACTCTCTGGAAACACCATATATTTT. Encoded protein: CASSRDILSGNTIYF.

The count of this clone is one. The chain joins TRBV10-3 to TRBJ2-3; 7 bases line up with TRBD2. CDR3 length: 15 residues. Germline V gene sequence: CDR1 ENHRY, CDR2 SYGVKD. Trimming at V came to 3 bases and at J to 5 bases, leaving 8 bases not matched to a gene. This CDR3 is CAISDGGGSGDTQYF. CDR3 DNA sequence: TGTGCCATCAGTGATGGTGGCGGGAGTGGAGATACGCAGTATTTT.

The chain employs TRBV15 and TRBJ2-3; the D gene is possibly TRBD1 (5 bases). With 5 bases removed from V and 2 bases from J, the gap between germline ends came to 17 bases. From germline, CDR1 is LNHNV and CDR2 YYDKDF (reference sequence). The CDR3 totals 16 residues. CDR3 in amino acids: CATSVGQSDSTDTQYF. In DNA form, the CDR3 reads TGTGCCACCAGCGTGGGGCAGTCAGACTCCACAGATACGCAGTATTTT.

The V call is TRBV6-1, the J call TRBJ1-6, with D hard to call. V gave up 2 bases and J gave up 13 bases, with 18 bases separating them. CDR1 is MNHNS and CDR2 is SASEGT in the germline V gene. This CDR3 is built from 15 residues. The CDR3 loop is CASSEILGTVAPLHF. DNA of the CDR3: TGTGCCAGCAGTGAAATTTTGGGAACCGTAGCGCCCCTCCACTTT.

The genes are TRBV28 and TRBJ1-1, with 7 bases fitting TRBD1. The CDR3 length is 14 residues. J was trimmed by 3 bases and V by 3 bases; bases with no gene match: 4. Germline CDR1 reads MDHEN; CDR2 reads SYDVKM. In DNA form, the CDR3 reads TGTGCCAGCAGTTTCTTGGGGACAGACACTGAAGCTTTCTTT. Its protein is CASSFLGTDTEAFF.

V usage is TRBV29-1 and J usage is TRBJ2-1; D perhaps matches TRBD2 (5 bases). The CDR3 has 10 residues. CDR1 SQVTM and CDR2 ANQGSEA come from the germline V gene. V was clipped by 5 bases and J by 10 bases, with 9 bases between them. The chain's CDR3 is CSVRGYEQFF. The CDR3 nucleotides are TGCAGCGTTAGAGGGTACGAGCAGTTCTTC.